Presented here are 4 T cell receptor beta chains from one specimen sequenced in a study of cytomegalovirus exposure and HLA in healthy donors. PCR amplification relied on 60 Vbeta primers (plus 13 Jbeta primers). Sequencing was performed with immunoSEQ multiplex PCR; in TCRdb, only in-frame clones are kept and a portion is missing. The sample carries about 170,000 clones, roughly 71% recorded once. The sample consisted of PBMCs. The source is a girl aged 5 to 17 in good health and CMV-seronegative.

The J gene is TRBJ1-5, the V gene TRBV6-6; maybe TRBD1 (6 bases). CDR1 and CDR2 (germline): MNHNY, SVGAGI (reference sequence). V dropped 5 bases and J dropped 4 bases, with 18 bases sitting between them. The CDR3 extends over 16 amino acids. This CDR3 reads CASSLGQYETNQPQHF. The CDR3 region has the DNA TGTGCCAGCAGTCTCGGACAGTACGAGACGAATCAGCCCCAGCATTTT.

This clone was seen more than once but under ten times. The CDR3 loop is CASSSPGGEQFF. CDR3 nucleotides: TGCGCCAGCAGCTCCCCAGGGGGTGAGCAGTTCTTC. The chain employs TRBV5-1 and TRBJ2-1; 7 positions match TRBD1. Germline V gene lookup returns CDR1 SGHRS and CDR2 YFSETQ. J gave up 9 bases and V 3 bases, and 3 bases lay outside the gene matches. CDR3 size: 12 residues.

The chain carries TRBV27 and TRBJ2-7, with D perhaps TRBD1 (6 bases). This CDR3 has 15 residues. Trimming pared 0 bases from V and 0 bases from J, leaving 9 bases between. The germline gives CDR1 MNHEY, CDR2 SMNVEV (reference sequence). The CDR3, as DNA: TGTGCCAGCAGTTTATCGACAGGAAGCTCCTACGAGCAGTACTTC. Protein sequence: CASSLSTGSSYEQYF.

The chain couples TRBV11-2 to TRBJ1-1; D possibly corresponds to TRBD1 (5 bases). In germline, CDR1 is SGHAT, CDR2 FQNNGV. The CDR3 consists of 14 residues. With 1 base removed from V and 6 bases from J, the gap between germline ends came to 12 bases. CDR3 nucleotide sequence: TGTGCCAGCAGCTTAGTTATCCAGGGTGCTGAAGCTTTCTTT. This gives the protein CASSLVIQGAEAFF.